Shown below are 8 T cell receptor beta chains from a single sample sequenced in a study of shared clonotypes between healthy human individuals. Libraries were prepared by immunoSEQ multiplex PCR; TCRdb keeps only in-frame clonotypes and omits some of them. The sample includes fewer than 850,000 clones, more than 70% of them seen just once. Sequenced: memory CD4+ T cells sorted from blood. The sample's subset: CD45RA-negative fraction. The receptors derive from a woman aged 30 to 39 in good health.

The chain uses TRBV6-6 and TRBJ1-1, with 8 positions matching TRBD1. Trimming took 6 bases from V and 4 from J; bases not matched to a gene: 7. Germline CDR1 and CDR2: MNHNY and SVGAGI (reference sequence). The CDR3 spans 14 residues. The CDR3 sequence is CASRIGQGATEAFF. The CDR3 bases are TGTGCCAGCAGGATCGGACAGGGCGCCACTGAAGCTTTCTTT.

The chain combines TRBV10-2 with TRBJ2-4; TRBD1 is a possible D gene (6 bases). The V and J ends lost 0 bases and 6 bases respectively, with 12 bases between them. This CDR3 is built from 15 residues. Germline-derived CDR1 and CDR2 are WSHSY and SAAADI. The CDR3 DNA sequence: TGCGCCAGCAGTGAGTCACAGGGCCTATCAAACATTCAGTACTTC. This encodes CASSESQGLSNIQYF.

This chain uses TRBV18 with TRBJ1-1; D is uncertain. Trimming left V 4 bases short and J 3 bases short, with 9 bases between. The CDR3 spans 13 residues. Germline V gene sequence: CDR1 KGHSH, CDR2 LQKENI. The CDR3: CASSRSGYTEAFF. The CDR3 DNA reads TGTGCCAGCTCACGGTCCGGATACACTGAAGCTTTCTTT.

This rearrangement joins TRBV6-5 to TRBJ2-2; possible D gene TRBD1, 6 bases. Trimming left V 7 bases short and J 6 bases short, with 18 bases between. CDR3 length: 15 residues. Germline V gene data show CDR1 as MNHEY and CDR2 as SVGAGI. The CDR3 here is CASKVQRGIAGELFF. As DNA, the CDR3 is TGTGCCAGCAAAGTACAGAGGGGGATTGCCGGGGAGCTGTTTTTT.

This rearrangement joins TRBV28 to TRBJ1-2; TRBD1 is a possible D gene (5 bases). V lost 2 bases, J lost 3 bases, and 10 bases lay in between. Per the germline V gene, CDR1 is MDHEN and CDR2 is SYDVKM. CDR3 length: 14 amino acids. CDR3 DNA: TGTGCCAGCAGTTTACCGGACACCTACTATGGCTACACCTTC. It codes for CASSLPDTYYGYTF.

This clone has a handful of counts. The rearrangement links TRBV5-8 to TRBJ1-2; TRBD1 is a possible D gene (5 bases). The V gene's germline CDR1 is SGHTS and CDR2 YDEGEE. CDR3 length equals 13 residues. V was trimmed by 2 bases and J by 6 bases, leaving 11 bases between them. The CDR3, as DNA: TGTGCCAGCAGCTTATTCAGGGAGAATGGCTACACCTTC. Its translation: CASSLFRENGYTF.

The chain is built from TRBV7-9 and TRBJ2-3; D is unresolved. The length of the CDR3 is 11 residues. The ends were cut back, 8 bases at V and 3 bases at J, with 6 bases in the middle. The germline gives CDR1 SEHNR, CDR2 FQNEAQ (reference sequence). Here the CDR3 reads CASAVTDTQYF. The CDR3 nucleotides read TGTGCCAGCGCAGTAACAGATACGCAGTATTTT.

In nucleotides, the CDR3 is TGTGCCAGCAGCACGAGAGGGAGAGCAGGGGCCTACGAGCAGTACTTC. It translates to CASSTRGRAGAYEQYF. The chain uses TRBV5-6 and TRBJ2-7, with D perhaps matching TRBD1 (6 bases). This CDR3 is built from 16 residues. Germline V gene lookup returns CDR1 SGHDT and CDR2 YYEEEE. Deletions cut 4 bases from V and 2 bases from J, with 19 bases between.